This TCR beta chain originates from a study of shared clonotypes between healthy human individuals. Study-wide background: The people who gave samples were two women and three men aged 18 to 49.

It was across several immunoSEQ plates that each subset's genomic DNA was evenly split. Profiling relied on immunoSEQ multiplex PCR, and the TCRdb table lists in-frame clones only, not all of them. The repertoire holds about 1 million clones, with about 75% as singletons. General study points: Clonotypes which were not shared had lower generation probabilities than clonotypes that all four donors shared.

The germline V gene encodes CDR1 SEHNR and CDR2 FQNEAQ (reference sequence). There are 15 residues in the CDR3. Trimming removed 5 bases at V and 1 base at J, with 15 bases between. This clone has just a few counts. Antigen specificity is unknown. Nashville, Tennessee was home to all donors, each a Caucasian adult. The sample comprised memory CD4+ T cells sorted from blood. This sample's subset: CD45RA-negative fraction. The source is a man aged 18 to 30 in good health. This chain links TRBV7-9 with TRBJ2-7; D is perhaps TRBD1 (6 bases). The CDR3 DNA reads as TGTGCCAGCAGCCTGACAGGTCAGACTTCCTACGAGCAGTACTTC. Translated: CASSLTGQTSYEQYF. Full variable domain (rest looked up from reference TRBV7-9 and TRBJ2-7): DTGVSQNPRHKITKRGQNVTFRCDPISEHNRLYWYRQTLGQGPEFLTYFQNEAQLEKSRLLSDRFSAERPKGSFSTLEIQRTEQGDSAMYLCASSLTGQTSYEQYFGPGTRLTVT.